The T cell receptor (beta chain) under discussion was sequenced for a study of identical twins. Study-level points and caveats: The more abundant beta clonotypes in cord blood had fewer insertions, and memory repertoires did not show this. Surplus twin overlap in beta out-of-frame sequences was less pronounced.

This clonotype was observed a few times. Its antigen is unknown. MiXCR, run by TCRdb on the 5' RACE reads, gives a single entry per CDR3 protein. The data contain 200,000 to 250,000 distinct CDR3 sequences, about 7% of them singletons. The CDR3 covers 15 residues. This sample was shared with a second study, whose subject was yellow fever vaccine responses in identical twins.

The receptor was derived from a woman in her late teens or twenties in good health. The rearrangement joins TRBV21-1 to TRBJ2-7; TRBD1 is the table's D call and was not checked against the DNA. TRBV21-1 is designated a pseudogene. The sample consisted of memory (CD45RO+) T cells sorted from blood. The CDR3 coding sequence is TGTGCCAGCAGCAAAAAGACAGGGCGTTCCTACGAGCAGTACGTC. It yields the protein CASSKKTGRSYEQYV.